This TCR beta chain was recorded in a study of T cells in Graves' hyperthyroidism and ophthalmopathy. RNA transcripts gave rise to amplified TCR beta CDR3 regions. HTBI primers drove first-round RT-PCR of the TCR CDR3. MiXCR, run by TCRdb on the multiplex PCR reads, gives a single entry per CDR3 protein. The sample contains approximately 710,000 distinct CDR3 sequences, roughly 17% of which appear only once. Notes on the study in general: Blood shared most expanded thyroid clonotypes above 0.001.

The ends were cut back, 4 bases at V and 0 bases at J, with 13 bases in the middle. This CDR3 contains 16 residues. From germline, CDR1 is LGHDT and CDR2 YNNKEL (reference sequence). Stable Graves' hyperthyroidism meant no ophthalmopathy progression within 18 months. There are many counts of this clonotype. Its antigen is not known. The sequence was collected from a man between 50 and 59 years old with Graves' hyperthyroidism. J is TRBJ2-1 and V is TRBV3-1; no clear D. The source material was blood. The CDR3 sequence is CASSPKRILSYNEQFF. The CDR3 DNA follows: TGTGCCAGCAGCCCAAAACGGATCCTCTCCTACAATGAGCAGTTCTTC.